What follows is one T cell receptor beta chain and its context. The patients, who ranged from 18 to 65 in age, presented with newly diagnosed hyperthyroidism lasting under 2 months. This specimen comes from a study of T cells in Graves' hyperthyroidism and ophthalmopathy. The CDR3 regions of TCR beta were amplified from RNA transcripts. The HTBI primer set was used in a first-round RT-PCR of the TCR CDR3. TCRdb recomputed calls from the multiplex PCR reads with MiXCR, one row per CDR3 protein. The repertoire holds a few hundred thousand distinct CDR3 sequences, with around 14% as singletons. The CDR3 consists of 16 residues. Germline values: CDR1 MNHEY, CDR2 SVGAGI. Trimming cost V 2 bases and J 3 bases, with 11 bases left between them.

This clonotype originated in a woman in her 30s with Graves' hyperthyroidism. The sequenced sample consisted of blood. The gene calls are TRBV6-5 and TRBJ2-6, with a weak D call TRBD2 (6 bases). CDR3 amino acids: CASSYSSGVGANVLTF. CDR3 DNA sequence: TGTGCCAGCAGTTACAGCTCGGGGGTTGGGGCCAACGTCCTGACTTTC.